In its sample, the clone carrying this T cell receptor beta chain was seen once. Its antigen is currently unknown. This sample is part of a study of neoadjuvant nivolumab and ipilimumab in lung cancer. Broader study findings: TCR receptors were sequenced in few samples.

Produced via immunoSEQ multiplex PCR; TCRdb's table is partial and in-frame only. This sample carries 10,000 to 15,000 clones, under 70% of them seen once, and the ten largest clones take 25%. Germline CDR1 reads KGHSH; CDR2 reads LQKENI. V shed 3 bases and J 2 bases; nucleotides not matched to a gene: 6. The CDR3 consists of 15 residues. This TCR was recovered from an adult with non-small cell lung cancer. The material sequenced was peripheral blood, taken after neoadjuvant nivolumab, alone or with ipilimumab, at or shortly before surgery. The gene calls are TRBV18 and TRBJ2-5; 7 nucleotides agree with TRBD2. The CDR3 DNA sequence: TGTGCCAGCTCACCCGGTGGGAGGGAACAAGAGACCCAGTACTTC. Protein: CASSPGGREQETQYF.